This entry lists 22 T cell receptor beta chains sequenced from one sample in a study of cytomegalovirus exposure and HLA in healthy donors. This table comes from immunoSEQ multiplex PCR, and its TCRdb copy is limited to in-frame clones, with some not included. This table holds under 400,000 clones, roughly 88% found once. The sequenced material came from PBMCs. The source of these receptors is a young man in good health and CMV-seronegative.

The V gene is TRBV23-1, the J gene TRBJ2-7, with 11 bases matching TRBD1. TRBV23-1 is identified as an open reading frame with a role that is uncertain. The CDR3 has 14 amino acids. The J segment lost 2 bases and the V segment lost 6 bases, leaving 3 bases of the junction unmatched. The chain's CDR3 is CASRRTGGPYEQYF. The CDR3 DNA follows: TGCGCCAGCAGACGGACAGGGGGCCCCTACGAGCAGTACTTC.

V usage is TRBV5-5 and J usage is TRBJ2-1; D possibly corresponds to TRBD2 (6 bases). This CDR3 region has 13 residues. V lost 3 bases and J lost 10, with 14 bases in between. CDR1 SGHKS and CDR2 YYEKEE come from the germline V gene (reference sequence). CDR3 region: CASSYLTSLEQFF. The CDR3 DNA reads as TGTGCCAGCAGCTATCTGACTAGTCTGGAGCAGTTCTTC. Full variable domain (rest looked up from reference TRBV5-5 and TRBJ2-1): DAGVTQSPTHLIKTRGQQVTLRCSPISGHKSVSWYQQVLGQGPQFIFQYYEKEERGRGNFPDRFSARQFPNYSSELNVNALLLGDSALYLCASSYLTSLEQFFGPGTRLTVL.

The CDR3: CASSVGGQDQETQYF. The CDR3 nucleotides are TGTGCCAGCAGCGTAGGGGGACAGGATCAAGAGACCCAGTACTTC. This sequence joins TRBV9 and TRBJ2-5, with 8 bases that match TRBD1. The junction had 3 bases not matched to a gene; V was cut back by 0 bases and J by 2 bases. CDR3 length: 15 amino acids. Germline V gene lookup returns CDR1 SGDLS and CDR2 YYNGEE. Supplemented by reference TRBV9 and TRBJ2-5, the full variable domain reads DSGVTQTPKHLITATGQRVTLRCSPRSGDLSVYWYQQSLDQGLQFLIQYYNGEERAKGNILERFSAQQFPDLHSELNLSSLELGDSALYFCASSVGGQDQETQYFGPGTRLLVL.

This rearrangement joins TRBV4-1 to TRBJ1-3, with 11 nucleotides matching TRBD1. Trimming at V came to 2 bases and at J to 1 base, leaving 7 bases not matched to a gene. This CDR3 has 18 amino acids. Germline values: CDR1 MGHRA, CDR2 YSYEKL. The CDR3 protein is CASSQPGQGVASGNTIYF. The CDR3 region has the DNA TGCGCCAGCAGCCAACCGGGACAGGGGGTTGCGTCTGGAAACACCATATATTTT.

The rearrangement joins TRBV5-1 to TRBJ2-1, with 9 bases fitting TRBD1. The germline V gene encodes CDR1 SGHRS and CDR2 YFSETQ. The length of the CDR3 is 15 residues. J was trimmed by 9 bases and V by 3 bases; bases with no gene match: 10. The CDR3 loop reads CASSYRDREAGEQFF. The CDR3 region has the DNA TGCGCCAGCAGCTACCGGGACAGGGAAGCCGGTGAGCAGTTCTTC.

The V and J genes are TRBV15 and TRBJ2-7; a possible D gene is TRBD2 (7 bases). Trimming stripped 5 bases from V and 5 bases from J, with 22 bases between. The CDR3 has 16 residues. The germline CDR1 and CDR2 sequences are LNHNV and YYDKDF (reference sequence). The CDR3 protein is CATSDHRRGQRNEQYF. CDR3 in DNA: TGTGCCACCAGCGATCATCGGCGGGGGCAACGTAACGAGCAGTACTTC.

V and J are TRBV11-3 and TRBJ2-7; TRBD2 matches 8 bases. V lost 3 bases to trimming and J lost 2 bases; unmatched junction nucleotides: 3. The CDR3 is 14 residues long. The V gene's germline CDR1 is SGHNT and CDR2 YENEEA. CDR3 sequence: CASSLAGGTYEQYF. The CDR3 nucleotides are TGTGCCAGCAGCTTGGCGGGGGGAACCTACGAGCAGTACTTC.

This clone was observed a few times. Other DNA sequences within the sample encode an identical CDR3. This chain links TRBV7-2 with TRBJ1-1; a possible D gene is TRBD1 (6 bases). Germline V gene sequence: CDR1 SGHTA, CDR2 FQGNSA. The CDR3 is 13 residues long. Trimming pared 5 bases from V and 5 bases from J, leaving 12 bases between. The CDR3 reads CASSLRGGTEAFF. DNA of the CDR3: TGTGCCAGCAGCCTAAGAGGGGGTACTGAAGCTTTCTTT.

This chain connects TRBV6-6 to TRBJ2-1, with D maybe TRBD2 (6 bases). CDR3 length: 13 amino acids. Germline V gene sequence: CDR1 MNHNY, CDR2 SVGAGI (reference sequence). Trimming removed 7 bases from V and 6 bases from J, with 13 bases in between. CDR3 sequence reads: CASNFGGFNEQFF. In DNA, the CDR3 is TGTGCCAGCAACTTCGGAGGGTTCAATGAGCAGTTCTTC.

The genes are TRBV4-1 and TRBJ2-1; TRBD2 is a possible D gene (7 bases). The CDR3 consists of 15 residues. Trimming stripped 7 bases from V and 4 bases from J, with 17 bases between. The germline CDR1 and CDR2 sequences are MGHRA and YSYEKL. The CDR3: CASTPRGAGYNEQFF. The CDR3 DNA reads TGCGCCAGCACCCCCCGGGGGGCGGGGTACAATGAGCAGTTCTTC.

V is TRBV5-4 and J is TRBJ1-1; D call uncertain. Trimming stripped 0 bases from V and 2 bases from J, with 8 bases between. CDR3 length equals 14 residues. CDR1 is SGHNT, CDR2 YYREEE, per germline (reference sequence). The CDR3 DNA reads as TGTGCCAGCAGCTTGGAACAGACCAACACTGAAGCTTTCTTT. Amino acids: CASSLEQTNTEAFF.

The table lists this clone with a few counts. The chain uses TRBV6-5 and TRBJ2-3, with 9 positions matching TRBD2. This CDR3 contains 11 residues. The ends lost 10 bases at V and 10 bases at J; junction bases unmatched: 6. The germline CDR1 and CDR2 sequences are MNHEY and SVGAGI. DNA for the CDR3: TGTGCCACCCTAGCGGGGTACGCGCAGTATTTT. This sequence encodes CATLAGYAQYF.

The chain carries TRBV4-1 and TRBJ1-2; D is uncertain. Trimming took 5 bases from V and 4 from J, leaving 8 bases between them. The CDR3 contains 12 residues. CDR1 is MGHRA, CDR2 YSYEKL, per germline. The CDR3 DNA reads as TGCGCCAGCAGCTCCTTCTTCTATGGCTACACCTTC. This codes for CASSSFFYGYTF.

The chain couples TRBV18 to TRBJ2-7, with a possible D match to TRBD2 (5 bases). CDR1 KGHSH and CDR2 LQKENI come from the germline V gene. This CDR3 is built from 15 residues. The V and J ends lost 0 bases and 7 bases respectively, with 16 bases between them. The CDR3 spells CASSPPSHPEGEQYF. In nucleotides, the CDR3 is TGTGCCAGCTCACCACCGTCTCATCCAGAGGGAGAGCAGTACTTC. The full variable domain, rest sourced from reference TRBV18 and TRBJ2-7, is NAGVMQNPRHLVRRRGQEARLRCSPMKGHSHVYWYRQLPEEGLKFMVYLQKENIIDESGMPKERFSAEFPKEGPSILRIQQVVRGDSAAYFCASSPPSHPEGEQYFGPGTRLTVT.

This clone was detected only once. The rearrangement links TRBV19 to TRBJ2-4; possibly TRBD1 for D (5 bases). Trimming pared 6 bases from V and 7 bases from J, leaving 16 bases between. CDR3 size: 14 residues. Germline CDR1 is LNHDA and CDR2 is SQIVND (reference sequence). In DNA form, the CDR3 reads TGTGCCAGTAGCCCGAGGTCCCCAGGGAACATTCAGTACTTC. This translates into CASSPRSPGNIQYF.

This sequence joins TRBV14 and TRBJ1-2; perhaps TRBD1 as D (5 bases). The CDR3 extends over 14 amino acids. The V end was cut by 0 bases, the J end by 4 bases, with 9 bases between. CDR1 SGHDN and CDR2 FVKESK come from the germline V gene. CDR3 loop: CASSQDGTFYGYTF. In DNA, the CDR3 is TGTGCCAGCAGCCAAGACGGGACTTTCTATGGCTACACCTTC.

The genes are TRBV5-4 and TRBJ2-1; 7 bases fit TRBD2. This CDR3 is built from 17 residues. The germline V gene encodes CDR1 SGHNT and CDR2 YYREEE (reference sequence). Germline trimming cut 4 bases from V and 0 bases from J; bases unmatched to any gene: 10. CDR3 in amino acids: CASSPIQERGSYNEQFF. As DNA, the CDR3 is TGTGCCAGCAGCCCGATCCAGGAGCGGGGCTCCTACAATGAGCAGTTCTTC.

The rearrangement uses TRBV6-5 and TRBJ2-7; 9 nucleotides align to TRBD1. CDR1 MNHEY and CDR2 SVGAGI come from the germline V gene. The CDR3 contains 14 residues. V was pared by 6 bases and J by 0 bases, with 3 bases of the junction left unmatched. The CDR3 sequence: CASRLGQGSYEQYF. The CDR3 region has the DNA TGTGCCAGCAGGCTGGGACAGGGCTCCTACGAGCAGTACTTC.

This chain joins TRBV6-1 and TRBJ1-5; 9 nucleotides align to TRBD1. Germline V gene sequence: CDR1 MNHNS, CDR2 SASEGT. V trimming: 4 bases; J trimming: 6 bases; junction bases outside the gene matches: 1. The CDR3 loop spans 13 amino acids. The CDR3 is CASSGDRAQPQHF. The CDR3 DNA is TGTGCCAGCAGTGGGGACAGGGCTCAGCCCCAGCATTTT.

This clone was detected only a few times. The chain uses TRBV25-1 and TRBJ1-4; D gene ambiguous. In germline, CDR1 is MGHDK, CDR2 SYGVNS. Deletions cut 5 bases from V and 0 bases from J, with 7 bases between. This CDR3 has 14 amino acids. DNA for the CDR3: TGTGCCAGCAGTACTGCGGCAACTAATGAAAAACTGTTTTTT. As protein: CASSTAATNEKLFF. The variable domain in full, completed from reference TRBV25-1 and TRBJ1-4, reads EADIYQTPRYLVIGTGKKITLECSQTMGHDKMYWYQQDPGMELHLIHYSYGVNSTEKGDLSSESTVSRIRTEHFPLTLESARPSHTSQYLCASSTAATNEKLFFGSGTQLSVL.

The gene calls are TRBV6-5 and TRBJ1-2; possibly TRBD1 for D (5 bases). CDR3 length equals 15 residues. The V end was cut by 4 bases, the J end by 8 bases, with 20 bases between. Germline loops: CDR1 MNHEY, CDR2 SVGAGI. The CDR3 sequence: CASSSLGPQGKGYTF. CDR3 nucleotides: TGTGCCAGCAGTTCCTTAGGGCCCCAGGGAAAGGGCTACACCTTC.

The chain employs TRBV7-9 and TRBJ2-2; 9 positions agree with TRBD2. The trim removed 10 bases at V and 4 bases at J, leaving 16 bases unmatched. Germline CDR1 reads SEHNR; CDR2 reads FQNEAQ (reference sequence). CDR3 length: 17 residues. The CDR3 here is CATRTSGGTQGTGELFF. In DNA, the CDR3 is TGTGCCACCCGAACGAGCGGGGGGACCCAGGGCACCGGGGAGCTGTTTTTT.